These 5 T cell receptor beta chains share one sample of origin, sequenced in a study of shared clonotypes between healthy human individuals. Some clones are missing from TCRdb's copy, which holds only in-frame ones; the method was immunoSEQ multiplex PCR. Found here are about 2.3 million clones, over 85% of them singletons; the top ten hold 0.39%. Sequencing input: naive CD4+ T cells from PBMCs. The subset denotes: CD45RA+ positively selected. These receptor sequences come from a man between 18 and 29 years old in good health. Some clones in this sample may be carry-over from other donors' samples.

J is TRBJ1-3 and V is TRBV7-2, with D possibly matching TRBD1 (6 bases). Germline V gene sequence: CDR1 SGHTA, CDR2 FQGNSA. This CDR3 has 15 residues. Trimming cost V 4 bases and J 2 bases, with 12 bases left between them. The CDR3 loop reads CASSSNRVAGNTIYF. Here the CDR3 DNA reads TGTGCCAGCAGCTCTAACAGGGTGGCTGGAAACACCATATATTTT.

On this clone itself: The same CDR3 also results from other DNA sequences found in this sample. CDR3 in amino acids: CASSLAGSTDTQYF. In DNA form, the CDR3 reads TGTGCCAGCAGCTTAGCCGGGAGCACAGATACGCAGTATTTT. The genes are TRBV7-3 and TRBJ2-3; D gene ambiguous. V gave up 2 bases and J gave up 0 bases, with 6 bases separating them. This CDR3 has 14 residues. Germline V gene sequence: CDR1 SGHTA, CDR2 FQGTGA.

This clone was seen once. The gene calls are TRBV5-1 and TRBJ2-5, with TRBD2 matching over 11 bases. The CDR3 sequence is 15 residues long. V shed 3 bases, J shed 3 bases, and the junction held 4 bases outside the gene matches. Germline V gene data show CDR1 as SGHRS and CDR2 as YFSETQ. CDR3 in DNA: TGCGCCAGCAGCTCACTAGCGGGAGCAGAAGAGACCCAGTACTTC. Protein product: CASSSLAGAEETQYF.

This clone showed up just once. The CDR3 DNA reads TGTGCCAGCAGCGGATCCTACGAGCAGTACTTC. Amino acid sequence: CASSGSYEQYF. This chain connects TRBV7-3 to TRBJ2-7; D is unclear. The CDR3 covers 11 residues. The V end lost 5 bases, the J end lost 1 base, and 3 bases lay between the germline ends. Germline CDR1 reads SGHTA; CDR2 reads FQGTGA.

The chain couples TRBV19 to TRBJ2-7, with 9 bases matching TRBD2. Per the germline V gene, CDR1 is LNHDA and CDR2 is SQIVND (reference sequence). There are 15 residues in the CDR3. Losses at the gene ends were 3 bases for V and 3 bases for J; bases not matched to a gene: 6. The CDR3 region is CASSMTPSGVYEQYF. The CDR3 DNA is TGTGCCAGTAGTATGACCCCTAGCGGGGTCTACGAGCAGTACTTC.